A single sample is the source of the 27 T cell receptor beta chains below, sequenced in a study of T-cell reconstitution after alpha-beta-depleted transplantation in children. Researchers prepared the TCRbeta library using unique molecular identifiers, the study reports. From the PCR reads, TCRdb called clonotypes with MiXCR, one entry per CDR3 protein. The sample has approximately 250,000 distinct CDR3 sequences, 9.7% seen once. The material sequenced was PBMCs from the stem cell graft donor, taken from the stem cell graft. Receptor source: a human donor who donated a stem cell graft to a child with SCID.

This clonotype was found many times. This chain uses TRBV20-1 with TRBJ1-4; D perhaps matches TRBD1 (5 bases). The CDR3 totals 14 residues. The germline CDR1 and CDR2 sequences are DFQATT and SNEGSKA (reference sequence). Trimming removed 3 bases at V and 5 bases at J, with 13 bases between. The CDR3: CSASRGGRNEKLFF. CDR3 nucleotides: TGCAGTGCTAGTCGGGGGGGTAGGAATGAAAAACTGTTTTTT.

The sample holds many counts of this clonotype. The chain couples TRBV10-1 to TRBJ2-6; perhaps D is TRBD1 or TRBD2 (5 bases each). Trimming removed 0 bases from V and 9 bases from J, with 15 bases in between. This CDR3 comprises 16 residues. The germline gives CDR1 WNHNN, CDR2 SYGVQD (reference sequence). The CDR3 loop is CASSESVAGSNNVLTF. DNA for the CDR3: TGCGCCAGCAGTGAGTCGGTAGCAGGGAGTAACAACGTCCTGACTTTC.

In DNA form, the CDR3 reads TGCGCCAGCAGCCAAGAACCCACCTACGAGCAGTACTTC. Translated: CASSQEPTYEQYF. The chain is built from TRBV4-1 and TRBJ2-7; D is unclear. Trimming pared 0 bases from V and 2 bases from J, leaving 5 bases between. This CDR3 is 13 amino acids long. CDR1 MGHRA and CDR2 YSYEKL come from the germline V gene.

This clonotype was seen ten or more times. CDR3 sequence (DNA): TGTGCCAGCAGCCGGACAGGGCCGGGCAATCAGCCCCAGCATTTT. Protein sequence: CASSRTGPGNQPQHF. The chain employs TRBV5-5 and TRBJ1-5; TRBD1 agrees at 8 bases. V lost 4 bases and J lost 2; bases outside the gene matches: 5. The CDR3 runs to 15 residues. CDR1 SGHKS and CDR2 YYEKEE come from the germline V gene (reference sequence). Using reference TRBV5-5 and TRBJ1-5 for the parts outside the CDR3, the full variable domain is DAGVTQSPTHLIKTRGQQVTLRCSPISGHKSVSWYQQVLGQGPQFIFQYYEKEERGRGNFPDRFSARQFPNYSSELNVNALLLGDSALYLCASSRTGPGNQPQHFGDGTRLSIL.

A note on this clonotype: This sequence may be a read error, since a much larger clone differs from it by one base. The chain links TRBV28 to TRBJ2-3; D ambiguous. CDR1 and CDR2 (germline): MDHEN, SYDVKM. The CDR3 contains 12 residues. Trimming pared 8 bases from V and 0 bases from J, leaving 6 bases between. CDR3: CASGRSTDTQYF. In DNA form, the CDR3 reads TGTGCCAGCGGCCGTAGCACAGATACGCAGTATTTT. The entire variable domain, with the rest obtained from reference TRBV28 and TRBJ2-3, is as follows: DVKVTQSSRYLVKRTGEKVFLECVQDMDHENMFWYRQDPGLGLRLIYFSYDVKMKEKGDIPEGYSVSREKKERFSLILESASTNQTSMYLCASGRSTDTQYFGPGTRLTVL.

V usage is TRBV5-4 and J usage is TRBJ2-3, with 7 bases that match TRBD2. V lost 9 bases, J lost 8 bases, and 6 bases stayed unmatched. CDR1 is SGHNT, CDR2 YYREEE, per germline (reference sequence). The CDR3 sequence is 11 residues long. As DNA, the CDR3 is TGTGCCATCTGGACTAGTTCTACGCAGTATTTT. It encodes CAIWTSSTQYF.

The table lists this clonotype with a few counts. This rearrangement joins TRBV5-1 to TRBJ2-2; D uncertain. V lost 0 bases, J lost 3 bases, and 9 bases lay in between. CDR3 length: 15 residues. The V gene's germline CDR1 is SGHRS and CDR2 YFSETQ. The CDR3 DNA sequence: TGCGCCAGCAGCTTGGCGGCATGGTACACCGGGGAGCTGTTTTTT. Encoded protein: CASSLAAWYTGELFF.

This clonotype was recorded many times. The chain is built from TRBV10-3 and TRBJ1-2; tentatively, D is TRBD1 (5 bases). This CDR3 has 13 residues. Germline loops: CDR1 ENHRY, CDR2 SYGVKD. The CDR3 loop is CALTSGLGYGYTF. CDR3 DNA: TGTGCGCTAACATCAGGGTTAGGTTATGGCTACACCTTC.

There are many counts of this clonotype. This rearrangement joins TRBV6-1 to TRBJ2-7; 8 nucleotides align to TRBD2. The junction had 10 bases not matched to a gene; V was cut back by 2 bases and J by 4 bases. Germline V gene lookup returns CDR1 MNHNS and CDR2 SASEGT. CDR3 length: 16 residues. This CDR3 is CASSERAGLEGYEQYF. CDR3 sequence (DNA): TGTGCCAGCAGTGAAAGGGCGGGACTAGAGGGGTACGAGCAGTACTTC.

This clonotype occurred many times. The chain is built from TRBV12-5 and TRBJ2-4, with 11 bases aligning to TRBD1. The CDR3 spans 13 residues. V was pared by 7 bases and J by 7 bases, with 3 bases of the junction left unmatched. The germline V gene encodes CDR1 LGHNT and CDR2 FRNRAP. The CDR3 region is CASARTGGNIQYF. CDR3 bases: TGTGCTAGTGCCCGGACAGGGGGCAACATTCAGTACTTC.

This clonotype showed up many times. V and J are TRBV7-3 and TRBJ2-1; D not resolved. The CDR3 is made up of 15 amino acids. From germline, CDR1 is SGHTA and CDR2 FQGTGA. Deletions cut 6 bases from V and 0 bases from J, with 12 bases between. This CDR3 is CASSSTPGSYNEQFF. The DNA for the CDR3 is TGTGCCAGCAGTTCCACTCCAGGCTCCTACAATGAGCAGTTCTTC.

This clonotype occurred many times. The chain combines TRBV2 with TRBJ2-7; D tentatively fits TRBD1 or TRBD2 (5 bases each). The V gene's germline CDR1 is SNHLY and CDR2 FYNNEI. The CDR3 is made up of 14 amino acids. With 3 bases removed from V and 0 bases from J, the gap between germline ends came to 9 bases. DNA of the CDR3: TGTGCCAGCAGTGATTGGGGGACCTCCTACGAGCAGTACTTC. Translation gives CASSDWGTSYEQYF.

This clonotype was counted ten times or more. This chain uses TRBV3-1 with TRBJ1-5, with D perhaps TRBD1 (6 bases). The CDR3 contains 14 residues. Germline-derived CDR1 and CDR2 are LGHDT and YNNKEL (reference sequence). V was cut by 1 base and J by 8 bases, with 12 bases left in between. As DNA, the CDR3 is TGTGCCAGCAGCCAAGCACAGGGTTTCAAGCCCCAGCATTTT. As protein: CASSQAQGFKPQHF.

This clonotype was detected many times. The rearrangement uses TRBV10-3 and TRBJ2-2; D unclear. The CDR3 spans 13 residues. Looked up from germline, CDR1 is ENHRY and CDR2 is SYGVKD. The V end lost 10 bases, the J end lost 0 bases, and 9 bases lay between the germline ends. CDR3 region: CATRPTNTGELFF. For the CDR3, the DNA is TGTGCCACCCGACCGACGAACACCGGGGAGCTGTTTTTT.

The chain combines TRBV18 with TRBJ2-7; 11 bases line up with TRBD1. CDR3 length equals 14 residues. V was pared by 2 bases and J by 6 bases, with 3 bases of the junction left unmatched. Looked up from germline, CDR1 is KGHSH and CDR2 is LQKENI. CDR3 sequence (DNA): TGTGCCAGCTCACCAGGGGGACAGGGGGTCGAGCAGTACTTC. It codes for CASSPGGQGVEQYF.

In its sample, this clonotype was seen many times. The chain has TRBV5-1 and TRBJ2-2, with TRBD2 as a possible D gene (6 bases). This CDR3 contains 15 residues. The germline V and J ends were trimmed by 0 bases and 4 bases, with 10 bases remaining between them. The V gene's germline CDR1 is SGHRS and CDR2 YFSETQ. Here the CDR3 reads CASSLDRGSTGELFF. Written as DNA, the CDR3 is TGCGCCAGCAGCTTGGACCGGGGGAGCACCGGGGAGCTGTTTTTT.

In this sample, this clonotype turned up many times. V usage is TRBV27 and J usage is TRBJ1-2, with D unclear. V was cut by 5 bases and J by 0 bases, with 10 bases left in between. The germline CDR1 and CDR2 sequences are MNHEY and SMNVEV (reference sequence). CDR3 length: 14 amino acids. CDR3 bases: TGTGCCAGCAGTCCTCAGAGGGCTAACTATGGCTACACCTTC. Its translation: CASSPQRANYGYTF.

Many counts were recorded for this clonotype. The chain's CDR3 is CASSLEGAHAGGELFF. The CDR3 bases are TGCGCCAGCAGCTTGGAAGGGGCGCATGCGGGCGGGGAGCTGTTTTTT. The chain joins TRBV5-1 to TRBJ2-2; the D gene could be TRBD1 or TRBD2 (5 bases each). The CDR3 sequence is 16 residues long. V lost 0 bases and J lost 7, with 16 bases in between. CDR1 and CDR2 from the germline V gene are SGHRS and YFSETQ.

This clonotype was observed many times. This chain connects TRBV28 to TRBJ1-1; a possible D gene is TRBD1 (6 bases). V was trimmed by 4 bases and J by 4 bases, leaving 22 bases between them. The CDR3 runs 17 residues. CDR1 is MDHEN, CDR2 SYDVKM, per germline. The CDR3 loop is CASSSLLSGGRRTEAFF. In DNA form, the CDR3 reads TGTGCCAGCAGTTCCCTTTTGAGCGGGGGCAGACGCACTGAAGCTTTCTTT.

This clonotype has a count of ten or more. This chain joins TRBV5-1 and TRBJ1-1; tentative D call: TRBD1 (5 bases). V shed 4 bases and J shed 5 bases, with 15 bases lying between them. The CDR3 extends over 14 amino acids. From germline, CDR1 is SGHRS and CDR2 YFSETQ. The CDR3, as DNA: TGCGCCAGCAGCCCGGAGGCGGGGCGAACTGAAGCTTTCTTT. Encoded protein: CASSPEAGRTEAFF.

V and J are TRBV5-4 and TRBJ1-6, with 7 bases aligning to TRBD1. Trimming at V came to 0 bases and at J to 9 bases, leaving 6 bases not matched to a gene. The CDR3 extends over 15 amino acids. CDR1 SGHNT and CDR2 YYREEE come from the germline V gene (reference sequence). The CDR3 DNA sequence: TGTGCCAGCAGCTTGGCCCAGGGGGTAGCTTCACCCCTCCACTTT. This sequence encodes CASSLAQGVASPLHF.

Ten or more counts support this clonotype. J is TRBJ2-3 and V is TRBV2, with 7 bases matching TRBD1. The CDR3 loop spans 14 amino acids. After removal of 5 bases from V and 1 base from J, the junction contained 3 bases not matched to a gene. Germline-derived CDR1 and CDR2 are SNHLY and FYNNEI. The CDR3 protein is CASSRGRGTDTQYF. Written as DNA, the CDR3 is TGTGCCAGCAGTAGGGGGCGAGGCACAGATACGCAGTATTTT.

The V gene is TRBV5-6, the J gene TRBJ1-2; tentative D call: TRBD1 (6 bases). Germline V gives CDR1 SGHDT, CDR2 YYEEEE. V was pared by 3 bases and J by 8 bases, with 20 bases between. The CDR3 loop spans 15 amino acids. The CDR3 sequence is CASSSLDSKEDGYTF. The CDR3 DNA reads TGTGCCAGCAGCTCCCTGGACAGCAAAGAGGACGGCTACACCTTC.

Comment on this clonotype: Compared with germline, one end of the junction differs, possibly owing to a read error. This chain links TRBV5-1 with TRBJ1-1, with D possibly TRBD1 on 6 matching bases. Germline V gene lookup returns CDR1 SGHRS and CDR2 YFSETQ. CDR3 size: 16 residues. The DNA for the CDR3 is TGCGCCAGCAGCTTGGGATCGACAGACAGGAACACTGAAGCTTTGTTT. As protein: CASSLGSTDRNTEALF. The full variable domain, rest sourced from reference TRBV5-1 and TRBJ1-1, is KAGVTQTPRYLIKTRGQQVTLSCSPISGHRSVSWYQQTPGQGLQFLFEYFSETQRNKGNFPGRFSGRQFSNSRSEMNVSTLELGDSALYLCASSLGSTDRNTEALFGQGTRLTVV.

This clonotype was counted many times. The rearrangement uses TRBV7-9 and TRBJ1-2; D might be TRBD1 (5 bases). Deletions cut 5 bases from V and 4 bases from J, with 14 bases between. CDR1 is SEHNR, CDR2 FQNEAQ, per germline (reference sequence). The CDR3 consists of 14 residues. CDR3 in amino acids: CASSLPAGTYGYTF. Here the CDR3 DNA reads TGTGCCAGCAGCCTACCGGCCGGGACCTATGGCTACACCTTC.

On this clonotype itself: This may arise from a read error, as a much more abundant clone is one base away. J is TRBJ2-2 and V is TRBV3-1; no reliable D call. V dropped 4 bases and J dropped 1 base, with 10 bases sitting between them. Germline V gives CDR1 LGHDT, CDR2 YNNKEL (reference sequence). CDR3 length: 15 amino acids. For the CDR3, the DNA is TGTGCCAGCAGCCTGCCTACCCAGAACACCGGGGAGCTGTTTTTT. Protein sequence: CASSLPTQNTGELFF.

There are a few counts of this clonotype. The chain combines TRBV21-1 with TRBJ1-3. TRBV21-1 is described as a pseudogene. The CDR3 is 18 residues long. The CDR3 reads CASSKAKEPSNSGNTIYF. In DNA form, the CDR3 reads TGTGCCAGCAGCAAAGCGAAGGAGCCATCTAATTCTGGAAACACCATATATTTT.